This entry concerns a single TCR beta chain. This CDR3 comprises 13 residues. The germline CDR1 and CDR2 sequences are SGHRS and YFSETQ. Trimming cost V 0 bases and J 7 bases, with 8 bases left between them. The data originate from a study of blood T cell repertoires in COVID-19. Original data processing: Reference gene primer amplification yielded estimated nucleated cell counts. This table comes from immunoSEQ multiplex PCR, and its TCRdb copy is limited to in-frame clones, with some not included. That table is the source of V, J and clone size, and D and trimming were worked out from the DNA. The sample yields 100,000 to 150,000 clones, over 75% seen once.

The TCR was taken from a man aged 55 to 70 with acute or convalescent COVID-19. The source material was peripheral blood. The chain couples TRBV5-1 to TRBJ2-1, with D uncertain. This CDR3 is CASSLEPPNEQFF. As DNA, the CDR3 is TGCGCCAGCAGCTTGGAGCCTCCTAATGAGCAGTTCTTC.